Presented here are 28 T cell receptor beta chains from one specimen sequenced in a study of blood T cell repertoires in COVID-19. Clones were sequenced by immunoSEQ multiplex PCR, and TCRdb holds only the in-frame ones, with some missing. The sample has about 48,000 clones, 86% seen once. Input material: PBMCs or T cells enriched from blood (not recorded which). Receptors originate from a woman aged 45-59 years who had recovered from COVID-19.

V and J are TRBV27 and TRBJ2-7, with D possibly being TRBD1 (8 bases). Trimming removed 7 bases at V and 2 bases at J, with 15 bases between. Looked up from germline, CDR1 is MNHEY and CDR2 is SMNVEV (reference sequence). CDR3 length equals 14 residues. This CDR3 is CASKAGQVTYEQYF. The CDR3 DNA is TGTGCCAGCAAAGCGGGACAGGTTACCTACGAGCAGTACTTC.

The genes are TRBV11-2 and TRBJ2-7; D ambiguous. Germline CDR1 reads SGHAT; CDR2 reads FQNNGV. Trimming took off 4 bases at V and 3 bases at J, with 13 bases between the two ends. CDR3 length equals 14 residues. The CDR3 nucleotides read TGTGCCAGCAGCTCCGTCGGCGGCCACTACGAGCAGTACTTC. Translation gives CASSSVGGHYEQYF.

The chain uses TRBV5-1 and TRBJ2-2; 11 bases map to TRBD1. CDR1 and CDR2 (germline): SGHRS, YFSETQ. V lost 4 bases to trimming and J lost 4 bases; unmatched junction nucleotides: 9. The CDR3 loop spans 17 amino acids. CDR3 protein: CASSGATGTGGTGELFF. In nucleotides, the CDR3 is TGCGCCAGCAGCGGGGCGACCGGGACAGGGGGCACCGGGGAGCTGTTTTTT.

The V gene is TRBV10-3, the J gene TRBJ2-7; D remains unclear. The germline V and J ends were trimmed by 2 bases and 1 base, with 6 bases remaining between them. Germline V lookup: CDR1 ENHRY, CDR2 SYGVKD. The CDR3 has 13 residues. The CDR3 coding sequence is TGTGCCATCAGTGAGAGACAATCCTACGAGCAGTACTTC. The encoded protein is CAISERQSYEQYF.

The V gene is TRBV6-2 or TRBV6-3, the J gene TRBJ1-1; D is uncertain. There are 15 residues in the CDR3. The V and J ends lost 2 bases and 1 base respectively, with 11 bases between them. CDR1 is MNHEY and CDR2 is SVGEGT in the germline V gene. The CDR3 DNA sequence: TGTGCCAGCAGTTACGGGTTTGGAGGGAACACTGAAGCTTTCTTT. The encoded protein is CASSYGFGGNTEAFF.

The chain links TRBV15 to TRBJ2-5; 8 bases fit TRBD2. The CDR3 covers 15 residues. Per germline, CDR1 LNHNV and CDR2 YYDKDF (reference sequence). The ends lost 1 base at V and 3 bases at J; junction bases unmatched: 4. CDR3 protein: CATSRGTSGKETQYF. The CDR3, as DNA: TGTGCCACCAGCAGAGGAACTAGCGGTAAAGAGACCCAGTACTTC.

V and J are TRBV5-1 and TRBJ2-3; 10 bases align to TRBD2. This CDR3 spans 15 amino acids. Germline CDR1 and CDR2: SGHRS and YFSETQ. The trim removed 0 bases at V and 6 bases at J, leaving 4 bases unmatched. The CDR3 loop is CASSLGASGSDTQYF. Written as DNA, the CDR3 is TGCGCCAGCAGCTTGGGTGCTAGCGGGAGTGATACGCAGTATTTT. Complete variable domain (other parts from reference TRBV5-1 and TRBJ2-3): KAGVTQTPRYLIKTRGQQVTLSCSPISGHRSVSWYQQTPGQGLQFLFEYFSETQRNKGNFPGRFSGRQFSNSRSEMNVSTLELGDSALYLCASSLGASGSDTQYFGPGTRLTVL.

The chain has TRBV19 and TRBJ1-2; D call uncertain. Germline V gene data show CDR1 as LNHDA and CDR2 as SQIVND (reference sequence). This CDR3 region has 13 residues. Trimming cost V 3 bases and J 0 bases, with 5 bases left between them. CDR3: CASSILANYGYTF. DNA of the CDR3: TGTGCCAGTAGTATTCTAGCTAACTATGGCTACACCTTC.

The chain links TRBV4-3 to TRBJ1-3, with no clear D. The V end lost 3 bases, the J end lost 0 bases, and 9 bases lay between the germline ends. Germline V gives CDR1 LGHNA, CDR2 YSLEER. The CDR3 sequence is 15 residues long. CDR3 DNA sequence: TGCGCCAGCAGCCAGTTCCGGGACTCTGGAAACACCATATATTTT. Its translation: CASSQFRDSGNTIYF.

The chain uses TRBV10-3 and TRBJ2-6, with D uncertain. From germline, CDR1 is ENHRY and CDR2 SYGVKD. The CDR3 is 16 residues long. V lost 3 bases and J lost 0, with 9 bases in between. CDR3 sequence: CAISDPRLSGANVLTF. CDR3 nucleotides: TGTGCCATCAGTGACCCCAGGCTCTCTGGGGCCAACGTCCTGACTTTC.

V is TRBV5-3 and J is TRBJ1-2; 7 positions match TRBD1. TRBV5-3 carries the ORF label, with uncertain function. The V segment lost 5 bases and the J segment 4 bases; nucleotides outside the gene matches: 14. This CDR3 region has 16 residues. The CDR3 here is CARRSGPQGLSYGYTF. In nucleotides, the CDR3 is TGTGCCAGAAGATCGGGGCCACAGGGGCTATCCTATGGCTACACCTTC.

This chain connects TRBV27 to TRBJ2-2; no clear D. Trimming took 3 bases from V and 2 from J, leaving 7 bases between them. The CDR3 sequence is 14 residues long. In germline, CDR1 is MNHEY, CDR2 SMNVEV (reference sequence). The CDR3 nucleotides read TGTGCCAGCAGTTTCCGCGGTAACACCGGGGAGCTGTTTTTT. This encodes CASSFRGNTGELFF.

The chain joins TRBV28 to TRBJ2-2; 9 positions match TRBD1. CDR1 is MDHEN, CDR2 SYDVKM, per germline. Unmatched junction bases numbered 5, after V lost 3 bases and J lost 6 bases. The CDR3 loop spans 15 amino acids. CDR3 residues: CASSLTGGLPGELFF. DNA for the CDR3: TGTGCCAGCAGTTTGACAGGGGGTTTGCCCGGGGAGCTGTTTTTT.

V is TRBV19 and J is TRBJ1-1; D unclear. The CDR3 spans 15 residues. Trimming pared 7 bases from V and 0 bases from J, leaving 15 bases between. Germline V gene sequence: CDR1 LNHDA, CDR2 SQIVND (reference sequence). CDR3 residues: CASKPQPDLNTEAFF. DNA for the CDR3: TGTGCCAGTAAGCCCCAGCCAGACTTGAACACTGAAGCTTTCTTT.

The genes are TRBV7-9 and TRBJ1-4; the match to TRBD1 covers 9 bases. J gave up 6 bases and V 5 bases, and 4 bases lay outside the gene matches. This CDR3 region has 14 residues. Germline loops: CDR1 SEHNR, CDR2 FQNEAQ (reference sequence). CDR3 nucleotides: TGTGCCAGCAGCCTGGGACAGGGTTATGAAAAACTGTTTTTT. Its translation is CASSLGQGYEKLFF.

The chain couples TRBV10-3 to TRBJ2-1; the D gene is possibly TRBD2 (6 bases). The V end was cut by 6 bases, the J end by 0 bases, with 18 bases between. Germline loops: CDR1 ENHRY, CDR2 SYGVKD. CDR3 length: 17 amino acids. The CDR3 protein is CAIRDPSGLSSYNEQFF. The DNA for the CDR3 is TGTGCCATCAGGGACCCGAGCGGGTTGAGCTCCTACAATGAGCAGTTCTTC.

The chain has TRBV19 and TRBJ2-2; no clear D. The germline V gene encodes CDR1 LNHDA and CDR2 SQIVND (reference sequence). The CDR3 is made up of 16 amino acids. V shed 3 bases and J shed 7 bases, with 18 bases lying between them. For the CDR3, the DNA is TGTGCCAGTAGTATTTTAACCCCCACTCTCCGCGGGGAGCTGTTTTTT. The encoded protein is CASSILTPTLRGELFF. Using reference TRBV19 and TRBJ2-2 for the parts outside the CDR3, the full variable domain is DGGITQSPKYLFRKEGQNVTLSCEQNLNHDAMYWYRQDPGQGLRLIYYSQIVNDFQKGDIAEGYSVSREKKESFPLTVTSAQKNPTAFYLCASSILTPTLRGELFFGEGSRLTVL.

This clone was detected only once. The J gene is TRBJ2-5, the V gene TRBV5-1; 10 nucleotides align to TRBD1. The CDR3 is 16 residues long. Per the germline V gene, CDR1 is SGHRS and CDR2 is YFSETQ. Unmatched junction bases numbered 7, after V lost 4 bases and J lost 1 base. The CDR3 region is CASSPRQGAVQETQYF. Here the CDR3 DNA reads TGCGCCAGCAGCCCTAGACAGGGGGCGGTCCAAGAGACCCAGTACTTC.

The CDR3 coding sequence is TGCGCCAGCGCCCTCAGGTTCGGTCACAATGAGCAGTTCTTC. Its protein product is CASALRFGHNEQFF. This rearrangement joins TRBV4-3 to TRBJ2-1; D unclear. V was clipped by 8 bases and J by 5 bases, with 16 bases between them. Germline-derived CDR1 and CDR2 are LGHNA and YSLEER. This CDR3 has 14 residues.

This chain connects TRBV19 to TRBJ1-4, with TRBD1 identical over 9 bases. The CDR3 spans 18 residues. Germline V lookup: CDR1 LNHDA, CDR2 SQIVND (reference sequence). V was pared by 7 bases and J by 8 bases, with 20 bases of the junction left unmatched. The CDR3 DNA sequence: TGTGCCAGTAACGGACAAATCGGGACAGGGACGCCGAAGGAAAAACTGTTTTTT. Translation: CASNGQIGTGTPKEKLFF.

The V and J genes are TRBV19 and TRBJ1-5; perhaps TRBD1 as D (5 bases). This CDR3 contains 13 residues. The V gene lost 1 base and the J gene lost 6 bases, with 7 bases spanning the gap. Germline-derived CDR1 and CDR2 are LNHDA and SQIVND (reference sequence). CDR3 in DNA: TGTGCCAGTAGTATAGGTCAGGGTCAGCCCCAGCATTTT. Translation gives CASSIGQGQPQHF. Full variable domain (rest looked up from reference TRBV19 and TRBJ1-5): DGGITQSPKYLFRKEGQNVTLSCEQNLNHDAMYWYRQDPGQGLRLIYYSQIVNDFQKGDIAEGYSVSREKKESFPLTVTSAQKNPTAFYLCASSIGQGQPQHFGDGTRLSIL.

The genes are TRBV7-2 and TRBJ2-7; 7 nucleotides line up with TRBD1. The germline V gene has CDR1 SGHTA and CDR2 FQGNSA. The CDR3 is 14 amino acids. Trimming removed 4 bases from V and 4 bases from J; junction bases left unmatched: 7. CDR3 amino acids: CASSSRDRQYEQYF. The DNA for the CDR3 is TGTGCCAGCAGCTCCCGGGACAGACAGTACGAGCAGTACTTC.

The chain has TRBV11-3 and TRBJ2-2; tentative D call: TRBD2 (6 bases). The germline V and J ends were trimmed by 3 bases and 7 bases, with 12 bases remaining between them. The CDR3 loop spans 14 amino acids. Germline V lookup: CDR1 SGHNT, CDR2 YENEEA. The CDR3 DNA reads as TGTGCCAGCAGCTTGCGGGGATTTAACGGGGAGCTGTTTTTT. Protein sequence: CASSLRGFNGELFF.

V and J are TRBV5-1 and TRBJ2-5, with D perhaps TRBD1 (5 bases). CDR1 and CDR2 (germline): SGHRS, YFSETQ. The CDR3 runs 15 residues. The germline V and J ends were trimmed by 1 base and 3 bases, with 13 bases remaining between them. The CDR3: CASSLRWGEEETQYF. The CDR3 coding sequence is TGCGCCAGCAGCTTGAGATGGGGCGAGGAAGAGACCCAGTACTTC.

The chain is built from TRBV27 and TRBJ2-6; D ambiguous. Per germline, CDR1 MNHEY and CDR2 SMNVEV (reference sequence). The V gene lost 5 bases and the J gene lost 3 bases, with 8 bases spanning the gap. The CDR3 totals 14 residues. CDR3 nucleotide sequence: TGTGCCAGCAGTCTTCTTATTGGGGCCAACGTCCTGACTTTC. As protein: CASSLLIGANVLTF.

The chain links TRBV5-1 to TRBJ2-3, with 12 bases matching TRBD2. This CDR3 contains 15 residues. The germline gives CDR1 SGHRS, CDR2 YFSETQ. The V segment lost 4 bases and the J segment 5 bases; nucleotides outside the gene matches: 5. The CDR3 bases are TGCGCCAGCAGCCCTAGCGGGAGGGCCTTAGATACGCAGTATTTT. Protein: CASSPSGRALDTQYF. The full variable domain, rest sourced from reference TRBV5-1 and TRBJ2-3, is KAGVTQTPRYLIKTRGQQVTLSCSPISGHRSVSWYQQTPGQGLQFLFEYFSETQRNKGNFPGRFSGRQFSNSRSEMNVSTLELGDSALYLCASSPSGRALDTQYFGPGTRLTVL.

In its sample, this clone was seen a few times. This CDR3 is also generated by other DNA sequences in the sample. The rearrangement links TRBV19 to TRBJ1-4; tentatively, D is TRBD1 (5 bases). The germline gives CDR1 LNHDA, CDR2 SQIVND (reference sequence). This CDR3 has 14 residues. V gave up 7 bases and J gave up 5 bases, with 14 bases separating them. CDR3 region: CASNRGQGNEKLFF. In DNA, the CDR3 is TGTGCCAGTAATCGAGGTCAGGGAAATGAAAAACTGTTTTTT.

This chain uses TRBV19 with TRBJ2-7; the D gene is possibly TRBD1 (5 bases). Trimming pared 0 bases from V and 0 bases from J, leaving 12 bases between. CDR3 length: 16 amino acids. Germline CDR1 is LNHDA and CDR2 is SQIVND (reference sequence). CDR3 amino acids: CASSIDDSSSSYEQYF. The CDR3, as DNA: TGTGCCAGTAGTATAGATGACAGTTCTAGCTCCTACGAGCAGTACTTC.